This T cell receptor (beta chain) was observed in a study of blood T cell repertoires in COVID-19. About the study: From the United States, Italy and Spain came samples of acute and convalescent COVID-19. The analysed material was cDNA or gDNA that came from T cells, B-cell-depleted T cells, or PBMCs.

V was cut by 8 bases and J by 3 bases, with 13 bases left in between. The germline CDR1 and CDR2 sequences are KGHSH and LQKENI. The CDR3 totals 14 residues. Original handling: Reference gene primer amplification yielded estimated nucleated cell counts. Profiling relied on immunoSEQ multiplex PCR, and the TCRdb table lists in-frame clones only, not all of them. V and J calls and clone size follow that table, whereas D and trimming were derived from the DNA. The sample includes 30,000 to 35,000 clones, more than 70% of them seen just once. The chain links TRBV18 to TRBJ2-2; a possible D gene is TRBD2 (5 bases). This TCR came from a man of 80 years or more with active or convalescent COVID-19. Sample: peripheral blood. CDR3 protein: CASQKEADTGELFF. DNA for the CDR3: TGTGCCAGCCAAAAGGAGGCGGACACCGGGGAGCTGTTTTTT.